This T cell receptor beta chain was captured by sequencing in a study of molecular identifiers for immune sequencing clone quantification (dated by TCRdb to 2016 to 2018). Describing the broader study: For a replicate experiment, RNA from around 20,000 or 100,000 naive CD8 T cells was divided into five aliquots, and four of the five aliquots were sequenced. This methods study benchmarked molecular-identifier clustering-based TCR repertoire sequencing (MIDCIRS) and TCR RNA copy counting, using CD8 T cells to do so.

Comment on this clonotype: The antigen it binds to is not known. A much bigger clone sits one base away, suggesting this may be a read error.

Libraries were made using PCR. Sequencing used a NextSeq 500. Bulk TCR libraries were prepared as previously described, using TCR primers listed in Table S5. Total RNA was purified with the Qiagen AllPrep DNA/RNA kit. Before analysis, reads from multiple sequencing runs of the same library were pooled. As for the original processing: Reads were retained only if an exact TCR constant sequence was present, and the retained reads were trimmed to 150 nt and grouped according to their 12-nt molecular barcodes. Reads within each barcode group were sub-clustered using a 15% Levenshtein threshold, and quality-weighted consensus sequences were constructed for each RNA molecule. Non-functional sequences were filtered out, along with any lower-count sequence sitting one edit away from another sequence. Barcode sub-clusters with fewer than 20% of the maximum read count were removed, based on fitting two negative binomial distributions. TCRdb reran the public reads through fastp at Q25 and MiXCR, keeping productive beta chains. Rows with one shared CDR3 protein collapse into an entry with the most common genes and DNA. TCRdb assigned the V and J calls; the authors' analysis was not used. The sample table holds some 100,000 distinct CDR3 sequences, of which roughly a third were seen once. In total, the top ten clones hold approximately 4% of the sample.

The CDR3 goes from the cysteine to the phenylalanine over 11 residues. Just CDR3 DNA is preserved here, 33 bases in frame from base 1. The germline V gene encodes CDR1 DFQATT and CDR2 SNEGSKA (reference sequence). Overall results and qualifications from the work: Modeling gave approximately 3 recovered TCR RNA copies per cell versus around 10 by digital PCR, implying roughly 28% capture efficiency. Identical TCR molecules sharing a barcode could cause highly expanded clone sizes to be underestimated. In CMV-specific effector cells, clones with more than 20 RNA copies contained over 99% of molecules, whereas in naive cells such clones contained under 1% of molecules. When barcode sub-clustering was omitted, TCR diversity was inflated by chimeric consensus sequences, with chimeras reaching as high as 47%. Spiked-in Jurkat TCR RNA equal to a single cell's worth was reported to be detectable even within 1,100,000 naive CD8 T cells. The naive libraries included spiked-in Jurkat TCR RNA (fewer than eleven copies' worth), and this Jurkat TCR RNA is not part of the donor repertoire.

Naive CD8 T cell libraries were made from about 20,000 to 1,000,000 sorted cells using 10%, 30% or 50% of purified RNA. Naive CD8 T cells, defined as CD8+CD4-CCR7+CD45RA+, were FACS-sorted into RLT Plus buffer on a BD FACSAria II. Under 11 TCR copies' worth of Jurkat RNA were spiked into roughly 20,000-1,000,000 naive CD8 T cell samples to test detection sensitivity. CD8 T cells were enriched using RosetteSep CD8+ T Cell Enrichment Cocktail and Ficoll-Paque, and the enriched cells then underwent ACK red cell lysis. This receptor was taken from a human donor in good health. Some libraries in this study had Jurkat cell RNA spiked in. This sequence uses TRBV20-1 and TRBJ1-1; confidence is insufficient to name the D gene. Sequencing used naive CD8+ T cells from blood, with Jurkat cell RNA spiked in. Per the publication, the cell subset or site label means: FACS-sorted CD8+CD4-CCR7+CD45RA+ naive T cells. Read as DNA, the sequence is TGCAGTGCTAGAGATGCTGTTGAAGCTATCTTT. Its translation is CSARDAVEAIF.